These T cell receptor beta chains were read from a single sample in a study of CD8+ T cells in alopecia areata. Clones were read by immunoSEQ multiplex PCR, and TCRdb kept only the in-frame ones, dropping some. This table has 93,000 or so clones, approximately 84% appearing once. This specimen was CD8+ T cells sorted from blood, taken between weeks 30 and 35, from a patient treated with tofacitinib. The receptors derive from a human donor with alopecia areata. The CDR3 runs from the conserved cysteine through the conserved F or W. The D gene is left open where the match is weak. Size values are once, few and many counts, or a class for expanded clones, and some rows have none.

cdr3_aa cdr3_nt clone_size d_call j_call v_call
CASSYSELVEQFF TGTGCCAGCAGTTACTCGGAACTTGTCGAGCAGTTCTTC - - TRBJ2-1 TRBV6-5
CASSPRDSSYEQYF TGCGCCAGCAGCCCCAGGGACAGCTCCTACGAGCAGTACTTC - TRBD1 TRBJ2-7 TRBV5-1
CASSQERQSYEQYF TGCGCCAGCAGCCAAGAGAGACAGTCCTACGAGCAGTACTTC - - TRBJ2-7 TRBV4-1
CASSQIGRGEQYF TGTGCCAGCAGCCAAATTGGGAGGGGCGAGCAGTACTTC - TRBD2 TRBJ2-7 TRBV7-9
CASSQERESPYEQYF TGCGCCAGCAGCCAAGAGCGGGAGTCACCCTACGAGCAGTACTTC - TRBD2 TRBJ2-7 TRBV4-1
CATRSGTGDEKLFF TGTGCCACCCGATCCGGGACAGGGGATGAAAAACTGTTTTTT - TRBD1 TRBJ1-4 TRBV6-5
CSAEITGDYNEQFF TGCAGCGCAGAAATTACAGGTGATTACAATGAGCAGTTCTTC - - TRBJ2-1 TRBV29-1
CASSEILGRYEQYF TGTGCCAGCAGTGAAATCCTCGGGAGATACGAGCAGTACTTC - - TRBJ2-7 TRBV2
CASRGQMNTEAFF TGTGCCAGCAGGGGACAGATGAACACTGAAGCTTTCTTT - TRBD1 TRBJ1-1 TRBV5-4
CASSPWESREQYF TGTGCCAGCAGCCCGTGGGAGTCGCGAGAGCAGTACTTC - - TRBJ2-7 TRBV6-5
CASSARWREYDEQFF TGTGCCAGCAGCGCCCGCTGGCGGGAGTACGATGAGCAGTTCTTC - TRBD2 TRBJ2-1 TRBV7-2
CASSGLAGVYNEQFF TGTGCCAGCAGTGGTCTAGCGGGGGTTTATAATGAGCAGTTCTTC - TRBD2 TRBJ2-1 TRBV2
CAISESSGAPYEQYF TGTGCCATCAGTGAGTCGAGCGGGGCCCCCTACGAGCAGTACTTC - TRBD2 TRBJ2-7 TRBV10-3
CSVEDRQPGRQFF TGCAGCGTTGAAGATCGGCAGCCCGGCCGGCAGTTCTTC - - TRBJ2-1 TRBV29-1
CATLPTGTSEQYF TGTGCCACTCTGCCGACAGGGACTAGCGAGCAGTACTTC few - TRBJ2-7 TRBV19
CASSLAGGGAVEQFF TGCGCCAGCAGCTTGGCAGGCGGGGGGGCCGTTGAGCAGTTCTTC - TRBD2 TRBJ2-1 TRBV5-1
CASLSSWGTQYF TGTGCCAGCCTAAGTTCGTGGGGTACGCAGTATTTT - - TRBJ2-3 TRBV27
CASTPGLWSSYEQYF TGTGCCAGCACCCCGGGTCTTTGGAGCTCCTACGAGCAGTACTTC - - TRBJ2-7 TRBV19
CASSADEKQVEGYGYTF TGTGCCAGCAGCGCAGATGAAAAACAGGTGGAGGGCTATGGCTACACCTTC once - TRBJ1-2 TRBV9
CASSWGGISNQPQHF TGTGCCAGCAGCTGGGGTGGAATCAGCAATCAGCCCCAGCATTTT - - TRBJ1-5 TRBV5-6
CASGQGSPDNEQFF TGTGCTAGTGGTCAGGGGTCCCCTGACAATGAGCAGTTCTTC - - TRBJ2-1 TRBV12-5
CASSSPHPAEPQYF TGTGCCAGCAGCTCTCCGCACCCGGCGGAGCCCCAGTACTTC - - TRBJ2-5 TRBV13
CASSLPPGQGAGANVLTF TGTGCCAGCAGCTTACCCCCGGGACAGGGTGCTGGGGCCAACGTCCTGACTTTC - TRBD1 TRBJ2-6 TRBV7-9
CASRKGPDSYNEQFF TGCGCCAGCAGAAAGGGGCCTGACTCCTACAATGAGCAGTTCTTC - - TRBJ2-1 TRBV4-1
CASSSWTTSGKTQYF TGTGCCAGTAGTAGTTGGACTACCTCGGGAAAGACCCAGTACTTC - - TRBJ2-5 TRBV19
CASSNTRVDRDTQYF TGTGCCAGCAGTAACACCAGGGTGGATCGTGATACGCAGTATTTT - - TRBJ2-3 TRBV2
CASSGDSFYEQYF TGTGCCAGCAGCGGGGACTCATTCTACGAGCAGTACTTC - - TRBJ2-7 TRBV9
CASSLEVAGDRDTQYF TGTGCCAGCAGCTTAGAGGTAGCGGGAGATCGGGATACGCAGTATTTT - TRBD2 TRBJ2-3 TRBV13
CSVPIAGGPDNEQFF TGCAGCGTCCCGATAGCGGGAGGGCCTGACAATGAGCAGTTCTTC - TRBD2 TRBJ2-1 TRBV29-1
CSVHWTGDLSYEQYF TGCAGCGTTCATTGGACAGGGGATCTTTCCTACGAGCAGTACTTC - TRBD1 TRBJ2-7 TRBV29-1
CASRPEVDTQYF TGTGCCAGCAGGCCCGAGGTGGATACGCAGTATTTT - - TRBJ2-3 TRBV7-9
CAWSWFSGSDEQYF TGTGCCTGGAGTTGGTTTAGCGGGAGCGACGAGCAGTACTTC - TRBD2 TRBJ2-7 TRBV30
CASSEGVGYGYGYTF TGTGCCAGCAGTGAAGGAGTAGGGTATGGGTATGGCTACACCTTC - - TRBJ1-2 TRBV2
CATNRGSGDTQYF TGCGCCACTAACAGGGGATCAGGGGATACGCAGTATTTT - TRBD1 TRBJ2-3 TRBV10-2
CASSTRDGPPTSTDTQYF TGTGCCAGCAGCACACGGGACGGACCGCCAACTAGCACAGATACGCAGTATTTT - - TRBJ2-3 TRBV7-9
CASSQDGTDTQYF TGTGCCAGCAGCCAGGACGGGACAGATACGCAGTATTTT - - TRBJ2-3 TRBV7-9
CASSPGPTFSYEQYF TGTGCCAGCAGCCCCGGTCCCACCTTCTCCTACGAGCAGTACTTC - - TRBJ2-7 TRBV14
CASSAIRDSLSDGYTF TGTGCCAGCAGCGCGATCCGGGACTCCCTTTCTGATGGCTACACCTTC - - TRBJ1-2 TRBV5-6
CATSGSYGNEQFF TGTGCCACTAGCGGGAGTTATGGCAATGAGCAGTTCTTC once TRBD2 TRBJ2-1 TRBV7-3
CASSYGQPQETQYF TGTGCCAGCAGTTACGGACAGCCACAAGAGACCCAGTACTTC - - TRBJ2-5 TRBV5-8
CASSVTGNGYTF TGTGCCAGTTCGGTCACAGGGAATGGCTACACCTTC once - TRBJ1-2 TRBV19
CASSLGVRTEAFF TGTGCCAGCAGCTTAGGGGTCCGGACTGAAGCTTTCTTT - - TRBJ1-1 TRBV11-2
CASSQPGGDNEQFF TGTGCCAGCAGCCAACCGGGCGGGGACAATGAGCAGTTCTTC - - TRBJ2-1 TRBV4-2
CASSPFQGPSQPQHF TGTGCCAGCAGCCCTTTCCAAGGGCCATCCCAGCCCCAGCATTTT - - TRBJ1-5 TRBV7-8
CASSLRAAGVSTDTQYF TGTGCCAGCAGCTTACGCGCAGCGGGGGTTAGCACAGATACGCAGTATTTT - TRBD2 TRBJ2-3 TRBV7-8
CASSLGRGREQYF TGTGCCAGCAGCCTCGGTCGGGGGCGCGAGCAGTACTTC - - TRBJ2-7 TRBV27
CASSEMRRMGETQYF TGTGCCAGCAGTGAGATGCGGCGAATGGGAGAGACCCAGTACTTC - - TRBJ2-5 TRBV6-1
CASSAGTGYEQFF TGTGCCAGCAGTGCGGGGACAGGGTATGAGCAGTTCTTC once TRBD1 TRBJ2-1 TRBV6-1
CASSVEGLTGELFF TGTGCCAGCAGCGTAGAGGGGTTAACCGGGGAGCTGTTTTTT - - TRBJ2-2 TRBV9
CASSQTHETGLDF TGCGCCAGCAGTCAAACTCACGAGACAGGGTTGGACTTC - TRBD1 TRBJ2-5 TRBV23-1